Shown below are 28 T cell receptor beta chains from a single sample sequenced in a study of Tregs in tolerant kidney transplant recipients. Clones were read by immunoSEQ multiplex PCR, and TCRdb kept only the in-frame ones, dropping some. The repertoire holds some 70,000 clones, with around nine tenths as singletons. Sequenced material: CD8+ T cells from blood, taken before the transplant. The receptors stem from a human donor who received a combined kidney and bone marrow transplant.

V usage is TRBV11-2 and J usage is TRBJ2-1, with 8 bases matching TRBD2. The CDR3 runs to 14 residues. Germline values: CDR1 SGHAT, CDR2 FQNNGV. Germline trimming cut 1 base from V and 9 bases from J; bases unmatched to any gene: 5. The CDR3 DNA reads TGTGCCAGCAGCTTAGGCCCTAGCGGGTTTGAGCAGTTCTTC. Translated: CASSLGPSGFEQFF.

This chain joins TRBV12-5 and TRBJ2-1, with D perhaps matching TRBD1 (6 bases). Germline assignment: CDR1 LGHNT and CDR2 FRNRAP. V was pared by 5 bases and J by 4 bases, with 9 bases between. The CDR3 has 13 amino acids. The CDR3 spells CASGLGAYNEQFF. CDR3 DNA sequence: TGTGCTAGTGGTCTGGGGGCTTACAATGAGCAGTTCTTC.

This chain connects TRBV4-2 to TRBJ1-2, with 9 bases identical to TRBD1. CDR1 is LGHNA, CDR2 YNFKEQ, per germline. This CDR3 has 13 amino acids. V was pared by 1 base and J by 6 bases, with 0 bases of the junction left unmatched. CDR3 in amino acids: CASSQGTGDGYTF. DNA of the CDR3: TGTGCCAGCAGCCAAGGGACAGGGGATGGCTACACCTTC.

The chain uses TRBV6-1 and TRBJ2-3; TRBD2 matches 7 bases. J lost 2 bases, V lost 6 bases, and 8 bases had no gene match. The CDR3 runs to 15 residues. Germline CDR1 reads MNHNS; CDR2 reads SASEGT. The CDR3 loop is CASRKGTTHTDTQYF. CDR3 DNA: TGTGCCAGCAGGAAAGGGACTACCCACACAGATACGCAGTATTTT.

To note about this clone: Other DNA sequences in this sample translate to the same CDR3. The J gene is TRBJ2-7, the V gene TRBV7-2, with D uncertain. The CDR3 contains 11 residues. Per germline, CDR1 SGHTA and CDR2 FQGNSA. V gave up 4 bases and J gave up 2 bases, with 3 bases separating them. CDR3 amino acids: CASSSTYEQYF. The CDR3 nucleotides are TGTGCCAGCAGCTCCACCTACGAGCAGTACTTC.

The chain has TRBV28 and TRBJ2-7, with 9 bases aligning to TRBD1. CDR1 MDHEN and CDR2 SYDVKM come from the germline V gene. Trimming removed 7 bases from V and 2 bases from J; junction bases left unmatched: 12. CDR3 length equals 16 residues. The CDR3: CASTRVTGGWTYEQYF. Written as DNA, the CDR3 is TGTGCCAGCACTAGGGTGACAGGGGGGTGGACCTACGAGCAGTACTTC.

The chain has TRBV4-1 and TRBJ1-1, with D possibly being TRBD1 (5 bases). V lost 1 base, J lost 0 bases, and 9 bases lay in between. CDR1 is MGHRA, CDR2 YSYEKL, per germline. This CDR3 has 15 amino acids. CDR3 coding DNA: TGCGCCAGCAGCCAAGGGGCAGGGATGAACACTGAAGCTTTCTTT. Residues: CASSQGAGMNTEAFF.

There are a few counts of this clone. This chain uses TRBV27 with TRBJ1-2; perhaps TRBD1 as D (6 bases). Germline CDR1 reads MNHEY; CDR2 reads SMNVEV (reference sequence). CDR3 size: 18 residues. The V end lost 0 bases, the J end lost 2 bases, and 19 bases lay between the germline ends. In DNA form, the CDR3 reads TGTGCCAGCAGTTTATCTTCCCCACAGGGCCTCGACAACTATGGCTACACCTTC. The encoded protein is CASSLSSPQGLDNYGYTF.

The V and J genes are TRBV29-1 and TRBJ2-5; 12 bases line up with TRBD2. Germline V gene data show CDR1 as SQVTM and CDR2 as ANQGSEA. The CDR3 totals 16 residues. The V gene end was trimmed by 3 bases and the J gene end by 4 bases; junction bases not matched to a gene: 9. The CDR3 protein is CSVDPQLAGGRETQYF. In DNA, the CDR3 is TGCAGCGTTGATCCCCAACTAGCGGGAGGACGAGAGACCCAGTACTTC.

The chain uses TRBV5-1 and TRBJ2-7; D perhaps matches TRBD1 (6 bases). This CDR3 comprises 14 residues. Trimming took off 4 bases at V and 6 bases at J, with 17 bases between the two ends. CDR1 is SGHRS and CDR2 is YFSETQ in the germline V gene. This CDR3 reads CASSLASFRGEQYF. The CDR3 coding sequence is TGCGCCAGCAGCCTTGCCTCCTTCAGGGGCGAGCAGTACTTC.

The CDR3 reads CASSGPGTWQPQHF. CDR3 sequence (DNA): TGTGCCAGCAGCGGGCCGGGGACTTGGCAGCCCCAGCATTTT. The chain combines TRBV7-9 with TRBJ1-5, with D perhaps TRBD1 (5 bases). The CDR3 has 14 amino acids. Germline V gene data show CDR1 as SEHNR and CDR2 as FQNEAQ (reference sequence). V shed 5 bases and J shed 7 bases, with 15 bases lying between them.

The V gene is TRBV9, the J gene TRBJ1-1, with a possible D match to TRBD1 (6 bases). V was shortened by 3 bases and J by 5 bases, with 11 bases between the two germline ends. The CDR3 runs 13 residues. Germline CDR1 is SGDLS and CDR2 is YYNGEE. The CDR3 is CASSDNRDTEAFF. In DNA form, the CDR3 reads TGTGCCAGCAGCGATAACAGGGATACTGAAGCTTTCTTT.

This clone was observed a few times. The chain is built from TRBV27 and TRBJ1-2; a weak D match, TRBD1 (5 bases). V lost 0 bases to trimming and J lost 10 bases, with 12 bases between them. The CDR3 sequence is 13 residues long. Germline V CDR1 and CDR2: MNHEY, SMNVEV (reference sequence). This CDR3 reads CASSLSVTGDYTF. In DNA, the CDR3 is TGTGCCAGCAGTTTATCCGTGACGGGGGACTACACCTTC.

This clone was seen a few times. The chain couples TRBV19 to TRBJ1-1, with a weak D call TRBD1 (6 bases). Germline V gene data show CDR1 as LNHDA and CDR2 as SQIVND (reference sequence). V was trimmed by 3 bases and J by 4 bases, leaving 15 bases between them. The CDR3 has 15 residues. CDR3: CASSIGSRGGTEAFF. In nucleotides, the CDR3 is TGTGCCAGTAGTATCGGTTCCAGGGGTGGCACTGAAGCTTTCTTT.

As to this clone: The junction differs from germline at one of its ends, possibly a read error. DNA for the CDR3: TGCAGCGCTGAAGGTCTGCCGGGACAGGGAGACTCCTACAATGAGCAGTTCTTC. Protein product: CSAEGLPGQGDSYNEQFF. The chain joins TRBV29-1 to TRBJ2-1; 9 bases align to TRBD1. In germline, CDR1 is SQVTM, CDR2 ANQGSEA. This CDR3 is built from 18 residues.

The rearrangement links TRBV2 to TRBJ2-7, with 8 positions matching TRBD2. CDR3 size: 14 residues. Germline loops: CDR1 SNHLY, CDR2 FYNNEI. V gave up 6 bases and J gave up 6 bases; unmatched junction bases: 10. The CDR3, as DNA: TGTGCCAGCAGATTTACGGGAGGGCCTTCCGAGCAGTACTTC. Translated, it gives CASRFTGGPSEQYF.

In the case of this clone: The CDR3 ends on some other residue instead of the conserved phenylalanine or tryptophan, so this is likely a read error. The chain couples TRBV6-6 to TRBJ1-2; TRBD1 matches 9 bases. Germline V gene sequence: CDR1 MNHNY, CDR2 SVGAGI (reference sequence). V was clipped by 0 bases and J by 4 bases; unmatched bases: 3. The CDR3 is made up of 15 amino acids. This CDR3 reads CASSYSTGGSYGYTL. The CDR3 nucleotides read TGTGCCAGCAGTTACTCGACAGGGGGTAGCTATGGCTACACCCTC.

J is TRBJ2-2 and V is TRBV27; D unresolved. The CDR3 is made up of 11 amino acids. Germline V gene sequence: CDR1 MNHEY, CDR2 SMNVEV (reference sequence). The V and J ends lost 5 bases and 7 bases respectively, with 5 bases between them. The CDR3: CASSSSGELFF. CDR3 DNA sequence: TGTGCCAGCAGTAGTAGCGGGGAGCTGTTTTTT.

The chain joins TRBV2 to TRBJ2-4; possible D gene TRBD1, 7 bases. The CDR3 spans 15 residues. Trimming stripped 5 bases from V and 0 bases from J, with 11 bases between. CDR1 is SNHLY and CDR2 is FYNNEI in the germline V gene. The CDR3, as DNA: TGTGCCAGCAGTCCGGAGGGGGCAGCCAAAAACATTCAGTACTTC. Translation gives CASSPEGAAKNIQYF.

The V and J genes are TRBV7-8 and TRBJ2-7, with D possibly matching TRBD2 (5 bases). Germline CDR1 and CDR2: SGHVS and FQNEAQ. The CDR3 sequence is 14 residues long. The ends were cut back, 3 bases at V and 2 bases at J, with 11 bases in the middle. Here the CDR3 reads CASSFRGLAYEQYF. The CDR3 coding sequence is TGTGCCAGCAGCTTCCGGGGTCTAGCCTACGAGCAGTACTTC.

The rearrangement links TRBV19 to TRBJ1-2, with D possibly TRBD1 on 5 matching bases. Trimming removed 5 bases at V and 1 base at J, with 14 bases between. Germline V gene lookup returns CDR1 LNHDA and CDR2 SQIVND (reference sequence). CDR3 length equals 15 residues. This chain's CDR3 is CASSPRPTVNYGYTF. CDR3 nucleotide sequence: TGTGCCAGTAGTCCCCGACCGACAGTTAACTATGGCTACACCTTC.

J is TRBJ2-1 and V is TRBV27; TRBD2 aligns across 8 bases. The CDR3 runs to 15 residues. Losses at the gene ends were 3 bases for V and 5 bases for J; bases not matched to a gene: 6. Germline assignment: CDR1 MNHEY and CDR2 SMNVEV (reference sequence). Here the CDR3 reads CASSFVGRADNEQFF. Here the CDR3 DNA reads TGTGCCAGCAGTTTCGTCGGGAGGGCCGACAATGAGCAGTTCTTC.

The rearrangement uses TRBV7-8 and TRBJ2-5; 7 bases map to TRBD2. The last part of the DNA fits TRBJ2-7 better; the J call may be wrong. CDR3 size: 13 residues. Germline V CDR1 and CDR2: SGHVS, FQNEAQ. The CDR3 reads CASRGEAGNEQYF. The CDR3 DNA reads TGTGCCAGCAGAGGAGAAGCGGGGAACGAGCAGTACTTC.

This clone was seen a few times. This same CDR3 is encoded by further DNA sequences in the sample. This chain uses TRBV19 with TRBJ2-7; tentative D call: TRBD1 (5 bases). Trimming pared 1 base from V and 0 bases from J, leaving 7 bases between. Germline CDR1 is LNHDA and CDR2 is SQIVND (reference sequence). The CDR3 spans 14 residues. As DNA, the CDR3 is TGTGCCAGTAGTATAGGGGGCGCCTCCTACGAGCAGTACTTC. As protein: CASSIGGASYEQYF.

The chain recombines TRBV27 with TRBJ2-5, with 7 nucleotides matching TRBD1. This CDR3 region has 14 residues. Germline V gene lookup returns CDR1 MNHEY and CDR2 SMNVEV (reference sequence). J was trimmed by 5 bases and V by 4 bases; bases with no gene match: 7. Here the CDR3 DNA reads TGTGCCAGCAGTTCTGCCAGGGGGTTGGAGACCCAGTACTTC. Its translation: CASSSARGLETQYF.

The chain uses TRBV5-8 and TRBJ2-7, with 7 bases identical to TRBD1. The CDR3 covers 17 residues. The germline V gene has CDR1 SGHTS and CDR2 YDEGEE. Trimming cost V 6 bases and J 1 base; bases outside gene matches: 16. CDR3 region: CASTLGPDRADSYEQYF. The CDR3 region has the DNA TGTGCCAGCACCTTAGGCCCCGACAGGGCTGATTCCTACGAGCAGTACTTC.

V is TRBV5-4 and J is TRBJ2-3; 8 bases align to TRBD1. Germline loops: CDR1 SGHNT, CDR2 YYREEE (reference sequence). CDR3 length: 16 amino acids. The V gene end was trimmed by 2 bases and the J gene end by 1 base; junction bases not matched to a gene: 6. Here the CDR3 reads CASSLGRGLGTDTQYF. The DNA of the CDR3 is TGTGCCAGCAGCTTAGGCAGGGGGCTGGGCACAGATACGCAGTATTTT.

The CDR3 loop reads CAYTGPPSTDTQYF. The DNA for the CDR3 is TGTGCCTACACGGGTCCACCGAGCACAGATACGCAGTATTTT. The chain couples TRBV30 to TRBJ2-3; no clear D. The CDR3 sequence is 14 residues long. CDR1 is GTSNPN, CDR2 SVGIG, per germline (reference sequence). The V gene lost 7 bases and the J gene lost 0 bases, with 14 bases spanning the gap.